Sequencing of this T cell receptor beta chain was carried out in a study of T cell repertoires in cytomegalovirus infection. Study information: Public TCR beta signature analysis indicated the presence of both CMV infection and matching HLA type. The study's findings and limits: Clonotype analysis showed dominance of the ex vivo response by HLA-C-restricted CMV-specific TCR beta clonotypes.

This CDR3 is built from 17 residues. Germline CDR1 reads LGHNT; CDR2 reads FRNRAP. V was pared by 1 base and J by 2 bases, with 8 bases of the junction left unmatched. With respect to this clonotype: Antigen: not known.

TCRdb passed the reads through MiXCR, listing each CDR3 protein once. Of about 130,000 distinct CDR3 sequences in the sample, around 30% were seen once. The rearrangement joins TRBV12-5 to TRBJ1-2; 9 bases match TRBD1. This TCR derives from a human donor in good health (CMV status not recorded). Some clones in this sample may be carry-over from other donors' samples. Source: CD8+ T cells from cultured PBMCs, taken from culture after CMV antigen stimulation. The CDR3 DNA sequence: TGTGCTAGTGGTTTGGCCTACCCGACAGGGGGAAACTATGGCTACACCTTC. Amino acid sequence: CASGLAYPTGGNYGYTF.